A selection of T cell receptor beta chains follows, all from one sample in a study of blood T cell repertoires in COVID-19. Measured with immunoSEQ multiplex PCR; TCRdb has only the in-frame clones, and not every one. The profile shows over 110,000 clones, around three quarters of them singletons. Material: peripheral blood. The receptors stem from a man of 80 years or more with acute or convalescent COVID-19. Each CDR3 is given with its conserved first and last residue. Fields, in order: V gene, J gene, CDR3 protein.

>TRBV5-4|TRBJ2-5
CASSLANRNQETQYF
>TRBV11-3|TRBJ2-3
CASSSTNTDTQYF
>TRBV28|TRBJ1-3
CASSPSRGSGNTIYF
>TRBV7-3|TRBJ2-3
CASSRTGAGQYF
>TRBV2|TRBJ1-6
CASKPGSRVYGNSPLHF
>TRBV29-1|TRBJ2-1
CSVGTQGRNSLF
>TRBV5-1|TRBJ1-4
CASSLAGDRAEKLFF
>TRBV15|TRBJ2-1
CATSSPRDLGEQFF
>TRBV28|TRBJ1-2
CASSYGGAPNGYTF
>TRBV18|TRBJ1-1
CASSPMTGNTEAFF
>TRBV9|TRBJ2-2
CASSVEASGVGELFF
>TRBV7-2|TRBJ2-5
CASSQGVAQVTQYF
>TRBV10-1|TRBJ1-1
CASSDNRGSGEAFF
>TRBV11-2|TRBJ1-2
CASSLLQGYTF
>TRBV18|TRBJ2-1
CASSTTGSSEQFF
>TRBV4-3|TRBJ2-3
CASSQEMRGDTQYF
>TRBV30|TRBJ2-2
CAWSQGQGVTGELFF
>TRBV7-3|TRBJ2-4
CASSLPGAVVYF
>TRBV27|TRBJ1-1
CASSPLSGTPNTEAFF
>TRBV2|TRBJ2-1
CASRIFRGSNNEQFF
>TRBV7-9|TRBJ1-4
CASSLTGGQNEKLFF
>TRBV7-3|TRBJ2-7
CASSLWLAGPDEQYF
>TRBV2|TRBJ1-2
CASKTDSYGYTF
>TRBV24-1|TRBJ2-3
CATSGGGTSTDTQYF
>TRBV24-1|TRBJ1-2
CATSDPGKGDSLHGYTF
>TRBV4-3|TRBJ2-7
CASSQDPRVGYEQYF
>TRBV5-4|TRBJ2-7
CASSQRTGTGRYEQYF
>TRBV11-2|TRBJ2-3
CASSLGGLADTDTQYF
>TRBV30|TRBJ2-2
CASLAGAGTGELFF
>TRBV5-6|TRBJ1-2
CASSFRGRNYGYTF
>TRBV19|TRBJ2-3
CATWTGSLRDTQYF
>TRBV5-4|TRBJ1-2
CASSFKGSVPYGYTF
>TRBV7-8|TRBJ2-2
CASSLAQGNTGELFF
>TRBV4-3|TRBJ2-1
CASSQELPPLAIEQFF
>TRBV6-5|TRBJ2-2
CASTLTGVGTGELFF
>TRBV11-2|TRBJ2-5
CASSLAGGLAGGETQYF
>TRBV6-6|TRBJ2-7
CASKPAGDNEQYF
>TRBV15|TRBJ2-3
CATSRDRGTGTDTQYF
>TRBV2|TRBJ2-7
CASSEGTGSYEQYF
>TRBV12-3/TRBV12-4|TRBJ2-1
CASSLVDEQFF
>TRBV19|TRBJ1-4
CASSIEQGANEKLFF
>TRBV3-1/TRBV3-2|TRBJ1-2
CASRPTGQPYGYTF
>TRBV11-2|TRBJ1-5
CASSSRQSSNQPQHF
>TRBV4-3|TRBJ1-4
CASSQDRSARNEKLFF
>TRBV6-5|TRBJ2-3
CASNWDTPDTQYF
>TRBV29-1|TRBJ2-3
CSVESPGHNTDTQYF
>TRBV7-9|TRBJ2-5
CASSDGQGQETQYF
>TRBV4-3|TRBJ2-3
CASSQELGTGWDTQYF
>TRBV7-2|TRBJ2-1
CASSLEGSYNEQFF
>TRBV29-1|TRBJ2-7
CSAGTGSYEQYF
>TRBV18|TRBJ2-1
CASSPGRYEQFF
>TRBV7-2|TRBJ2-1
CASSLDLRQGAGQFF
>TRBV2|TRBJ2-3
CASRTVTDTQYF
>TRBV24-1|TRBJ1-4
CATSDGQGQNEKLFF
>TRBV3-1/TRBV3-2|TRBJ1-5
CASSQQQGEALHF